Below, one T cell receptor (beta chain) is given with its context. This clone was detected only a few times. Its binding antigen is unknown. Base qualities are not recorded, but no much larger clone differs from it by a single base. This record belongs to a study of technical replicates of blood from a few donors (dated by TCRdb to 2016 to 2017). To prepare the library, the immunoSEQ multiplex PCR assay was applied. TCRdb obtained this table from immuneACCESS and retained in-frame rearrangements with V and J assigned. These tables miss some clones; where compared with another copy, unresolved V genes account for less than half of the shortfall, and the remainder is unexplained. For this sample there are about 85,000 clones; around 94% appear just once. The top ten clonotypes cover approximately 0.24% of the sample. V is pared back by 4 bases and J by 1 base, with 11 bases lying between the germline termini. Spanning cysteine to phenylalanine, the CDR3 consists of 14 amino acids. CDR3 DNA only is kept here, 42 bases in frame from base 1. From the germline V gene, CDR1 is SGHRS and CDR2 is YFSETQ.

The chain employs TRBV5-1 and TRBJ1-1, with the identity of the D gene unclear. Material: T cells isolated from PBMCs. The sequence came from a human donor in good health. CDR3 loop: CASSPLGGNTEAFF. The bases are TGCGCCAGCAGCCCCTTGGGAGGGAACACTGAAGCTTTCTTT.